This T cell receptor (beta chain) appears in the sequencing data of a study of T cells in tuberculosis. Broader study findings: GEM motif frequencies gave over 55% accuracy; the GMM repertoire gave almost 90%.

Data came from immunoSEQ multiplex PCR; TCRdb stores just in-frame clones and leaves some out. The sample consists of some 40,000 clones, about 95% of them appearing once. A word on this clone: Its antigen remains unidentified.

The CDR3 is made up of 14 amino acids. Germline V gene data show CDR1 as SNHLY and CDR2 as FYNNEI. V shed 5 bases, J shed 5 bases, and the junction held 7 bases outside the gene matches. The TCR comes from a donor aged 10-29 years with latent tuberculosis or without tuberculosis infection. The chain employs TRBV2 and TRBJ1-1; 8 bases fit TRBD1. Sequenced: PBMCs. The CDR3 nucleotides read TGTGCCAGCAGTCCCCGGACAGGGCGGACTGAAGCTTTCTTT. It specifies CASSPRTGRTEAFF.